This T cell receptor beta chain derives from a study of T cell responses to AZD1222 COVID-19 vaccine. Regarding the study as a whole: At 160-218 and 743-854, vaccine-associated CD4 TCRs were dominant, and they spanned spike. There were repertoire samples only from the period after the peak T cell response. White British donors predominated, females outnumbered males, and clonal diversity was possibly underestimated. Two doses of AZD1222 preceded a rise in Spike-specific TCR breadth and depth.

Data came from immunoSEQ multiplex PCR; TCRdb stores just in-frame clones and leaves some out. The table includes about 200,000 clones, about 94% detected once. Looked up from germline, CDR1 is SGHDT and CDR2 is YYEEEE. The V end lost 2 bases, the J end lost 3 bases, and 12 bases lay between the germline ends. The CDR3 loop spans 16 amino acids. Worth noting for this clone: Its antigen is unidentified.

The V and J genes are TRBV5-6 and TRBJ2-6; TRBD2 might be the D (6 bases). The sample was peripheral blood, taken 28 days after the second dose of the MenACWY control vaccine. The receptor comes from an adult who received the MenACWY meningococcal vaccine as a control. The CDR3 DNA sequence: TGTGCCAGCAGCTTCAATACGGGGGTTGGGGCCAACGTCCTGACTTTC. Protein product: CASSFNTGVGANVLTF.